This entry lists 10 T cell receptor beta chains sequenced from one sample in a study of T cell clonality in common variable immunodeficiency. Assay used: immunoSEQ multiplex PCR; TCRdb lists only in-frame clones, some missing. The sample holds tens of thousands of clones, and no clone turns up only once. Sequenced material: peripheral blood mononuclear cells. All receptors come from a person aged 18 to 75 in good health.

This clone showed up many times. The read is 3 residues too short to cover the CDR3 end, so that end is filled in from the germline J gene. The rearrangement uses TRBV5-1 and TRBJ2-3; TRBD2 agrees at 8 bases. The CDR3 totals 15 residues. V lost 4 bases to trimming and J lost 4 bases; unmatched junction nucleotides: 8. Germline CDR1 and CDR2: SGHRS and YFSETQ. The sequenced CDR3 bases are TGCGCCAGCAGCAGGACTAGCATGGCGCCAGATACG. This translates into CASSRTSMAPDT. The entire CDR3 protein reads CASSRTSMAPDTQYF.

As regards this clone: The read terminates 3 residues before the CDR3 end, so the remaining end is supplied by the germline J gene. The chain links TRBV11-3 to TRBJ2-1, with a weak D call TRBD2 (6 bases). Trimming removed 2 bases from V and 9 bases from J, with 14 bases in between. CDR3 length: 14 residues. Per germline, CDR1 SGHNT and CDR2 YENEEA. CDR3 bases read: TGTGCCAGCAGCTTACCAGGGCGGGGCCGTGAG. It encodes CASSLPGRGRE. The entire CDR3 protein is CASSLPGRGREQFF.

Ten or more counts support this clone. The sequenced fragment ends 3 residues before the CDR3 boundary, so the rest is inferred from the germline J gene. The chain links TRBV20-1 to TRBJ2-7; 10 nucleotides line up with TRBD2. CDR3 length: 17 amino acids. V lost 0 bases and J lost 2; bases outside the gene matches: 10. The germline CDR1 and CDR2 sequences are DFQATT and SNEGSKA (reference sequence). The CDR3 here is CSARDLLAGGQTYEQYF. CDR3 bases read: TGCAGTGCTAGAGATTTATTAGCGGGAGGTCAAACCTACGAG.

At least ten counts were recorded for this clone. The read terminates 3 residues before the CDR3 end, so the remaining end is supplied by the germline J gene. The chain is built from TRBV29-1 and TRBJ1-1; D may be TRBD1 (6 bases). V was clipped by 5 bases and J by 1 base, with 8 bases between them. This CDR3 spans 12 amino acids. Germline CDR1 and CDR2: SQVTM and ANQGSEA. The covered CDR3 bases are TGCAGCGTTCGGGGACAGAACACTGAA. Its protein product is CSVRGQNTE. The whole CDR3 is CSVRGQNTEAFF.

This clone came up many times. The CDR3 end falls 3 residues outside the read, so it is completed with the germline J gene. The V gene is TRBV12-3 or TRBV12-4, the J gene TRBJ2-7; TRBD2 matches 12 bases. CDR3 size: 14 residues. V lost 7 bases, J lost 6 bases, and 7 bases stayed unmatched. Incomplete CDR3 DNA: TGTGCCAGCAAACGACCGGGACTAGCGGGCGAG. This translates into CASKRPGLAGE. The full CDR3 protein is CASKRPGLAGEQYF.

As to this clone: Read coverage stops 3 residues before the CDR3 terminus; the germline J gene supplies the remainder. The chain employs TRBV7-9 and TRBJ1-1, with TRBD1 identical over 7 bases. Germline V gene sequence: CDR1 SEHNR, CDR2 FQNEAQ (reference sequence). The V segment lost 5 bases and the J segment 1 base; nucleotides outside the gene matches: 4. The CDR3 is made up of 14 amino acids. This chain's CDR3 is CASSEQGRNTEAFF. Partial CDR3 DNA: TGTGCCAGCAGCGAACAGGGGAGGAACACTGAA. The variable domain in full, with the rest retrieved from reference TRBV7-9 and TRBJ1-1, is DTGVSQNPRHKITKRGQNVTFRCDPISEHNRLYWYRQTLGQGPEFLTYFQNEAQLEKSRLLSDRFSAERPKGSFSTLEIQRTEQGDSAMYLCASSEQGRNTEAFFGQGTRLTVV.

This clone was counted ten times or more. The read falls 3 residues short of the CDR3 end, and the missing part is taken from the germline J gene. This rearrangement joins TRBV20-1 to TRBJ2-2; 7 bases are a match to TRBD2. The J segment lost 5 bases and the V segment lost 4 bases, leaving 10 bases of the junction unmatched. The CDR3 is 15 amino acids. Germline V gives CDR1 DFQATT, CDR2 SNEGSKA (reference sequence). CDR3 sequence: CSAKSGGAGTGELFF. The sequenced CDR3 bases are TGCAGTGCTAAGTCTGGCGGAGCGGGAACCGGGGAG.

This clone was recorded at least ten times. From the germline J gene comes the end of the CDR3, since the read stops 3 residues before it. This sequence joins TRBV9 and TRBJ2-7, with TRBD1 matching 9 bases. V dropped 3 bases and J dropped 3; count of bases not matched to a gene: 4. Looked up from germline, CDR1 is SGDLS and CDR2 is YYNGEE. The CDR3 is made up of 14 amino acids. This chain's CDR3 is CASSAGQGRYEQYF. Incomplete CDR3 DNA: TGTGCCAGCAGCGCGGGACAGGGTCGCTACGAG.

This clone was observed a handful of times. The CDR3 end lies 3 residues beyond the end of the read and is filled in from the germline J gene. The gene calls are TRBV2 and TRBJ2-1, with 9 bases matching TRBD1. Germline loops: CDR1 SNHLY, CDR2 FYNNEI. The CDR3 is 15 residues long. The V segment lost 7 bases and the J segment 6 bases; nucleotides outside the gene matches: 10. Partial CDR3 DNA: TGTGCCAGCACGACAATAGGGACAGGGTTCAATGAG. The encoded protein is CASTTIGTGFNE. The whole CDR3 protein is CASTTIGTGFNEQFF.

This clone was recorded at least ten times. Coverage ceases 3 residues before the CDR3 finishes, and the germline J gene fills in the end. V is TRBV4-2 and J is TRBJ2-3; 9 bases line up with TRBD2. Germline CDR1 and CDR2: LGHNA and YNFKEQ. CDR3 length equals 15 residues. The V and J ends lost 0 bases and 6 bases, in that order; junction bases with no gene match: 4. The CDR3 loop reads CASSQEVSGGDTQYF. Partial CDR3 DNA: TGTGCCAGCAGCCAAGAAGTTAGCGGGGGTGATACG.